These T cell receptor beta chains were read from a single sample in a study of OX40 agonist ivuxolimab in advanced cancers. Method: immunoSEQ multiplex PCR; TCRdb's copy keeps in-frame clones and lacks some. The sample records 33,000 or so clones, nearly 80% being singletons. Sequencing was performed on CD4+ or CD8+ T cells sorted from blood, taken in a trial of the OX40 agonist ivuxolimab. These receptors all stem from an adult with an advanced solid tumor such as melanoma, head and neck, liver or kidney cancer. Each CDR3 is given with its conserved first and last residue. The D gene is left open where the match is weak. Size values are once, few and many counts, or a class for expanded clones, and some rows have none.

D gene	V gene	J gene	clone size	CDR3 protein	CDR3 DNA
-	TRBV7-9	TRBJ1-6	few	CASSLGQGFYNSPLHF	TGTGCCAGCAGCTTAGGTCAGGGATTTTATAATTCACCCCTCCACTTT
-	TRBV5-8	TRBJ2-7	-	CASSLLRYEQYF	TGTGCCAGCAGCTTACTGAGGTACGAGCAGTACTTC
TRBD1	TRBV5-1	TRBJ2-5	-	CASSISQGKTQYF	TGCGCCAGCAGCATTTCACAGGGGAAGACCCAGTACTTC
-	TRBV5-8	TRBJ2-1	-	CATQGWNRNEQFF	TGTGCCACTCAGGGCTGGAATCGCAATGAGCAGTTCTTC
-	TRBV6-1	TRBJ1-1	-	CASSDYTEAFF	TGTGCCAGCAGTGATTACACTGAAGCTTTCTTT
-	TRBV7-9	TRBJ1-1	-	CASSPSGVHLKNTEAFF	TGTGCCAGCAGCCCCTCAGGGGTTCATTTAAAGAACACTGAAGCTTTCTTT
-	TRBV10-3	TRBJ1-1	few	CAISPSNTEAFF	TGTGCCATCAGCCCGAGTAACACTGAAGCTTTCTTT
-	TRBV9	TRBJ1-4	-	CASSVAAARSRLFF	TGTGCCAGCAGCGTAGCTGCCGCCAGATCGCGACTGTTTTTT
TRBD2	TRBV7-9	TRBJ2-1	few	CASSWGLAGDEQFF	TGTGCCAGCAGCTGGGGACTAGCGGGAGATGAGCAGTTCTTC
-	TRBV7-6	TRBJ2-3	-	CASSLEGGGAPSTDTQYF	TGTGCCAGCAGCTTAGAAGGGGGAGGGGCCCCTAGCACAGATACGCAGTATTTT
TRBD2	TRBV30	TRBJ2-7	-	CAWSPGLIREQYF	TGTGCCTGGAGTCCGGGACTAATCCGCGAGCAGTACTTC
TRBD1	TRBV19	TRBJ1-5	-	CASSTGTGFGGSNQPQHF	TGTGCCAGTAGTACCGGGACAGGGTTCGGAGGGAGCAATCAGCCCCAGCATTTT
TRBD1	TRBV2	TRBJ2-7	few	CASKRGQGSYEQYF	TGTGCCAGCAAACGAGGACAGGGTTCCTACGAGCAGTACTTC
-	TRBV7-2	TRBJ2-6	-	CASSLGSGANVLTF	TGTGCCAGCAGCTTAGGGTCTGGGGCCAACGTCCTGACTTTC
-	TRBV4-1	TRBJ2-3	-	CASSQAAGGDTDTQYF	TGCGCCAGCAGCCAAGCGGCGGGTGGGGACACAGATACGCAGTATTTT
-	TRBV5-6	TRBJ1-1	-	CASSLGEANTEAFF	TGTGCCAGCAGCTTGGGCGAAGCGAACACTGAAGCTTTCTTT
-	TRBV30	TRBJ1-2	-	CAWSVRYGYTF	TGTGCCTGGAGTGTTCGGTATGGCTACACCTTC
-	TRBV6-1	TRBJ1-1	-	CASTPRDGMNTEAFF	TGTGCCAGCACCCCCCGGGACGGTATGAACACTGAAGCTTTCTTT
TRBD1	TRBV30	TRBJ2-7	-	CAWSGPDRGVYEQYF	TGTGCCTGGAGTGGCCCCGACAGGGGGGTGTACGAGCAGTACTTC
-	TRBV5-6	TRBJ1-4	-	CASRQGAGANEKLFF	TGTGCCAGCAGGCAGGGCGCGGGTGCTAATGAAAAACTGTTTTTT
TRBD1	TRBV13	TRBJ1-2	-	CASSFKGQNHYGYTF	TGTGCCAGCAGCTTTAAGGGACAGAACCACTATGGCTACACCTTC
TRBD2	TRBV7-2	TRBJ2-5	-	CASSSPAGGGTQYF	TGTGCCAGCAGCTCCCCTGCGGGAGGGGGGACCCAGTACTTC
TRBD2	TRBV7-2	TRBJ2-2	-	CASRGGLAETGELFF	TGTGCCAGCAGGGGGGGACTAGCGGAAACCGGGGAGCTGTTTTTT
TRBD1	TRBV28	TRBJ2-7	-	CASSFGSGGYEQYF	TGTGCCAGCAGTTTTGGGTCAGGGGGATACGAGCAGTACTTC
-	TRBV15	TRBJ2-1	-	CATSRGVLDPGEQFF	TGTGCCACCAGCAGGGGGGTCCTTGACCCCGGTGAGCAGTTCTTC
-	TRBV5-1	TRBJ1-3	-	CASSLGRLSSGNTIYF	TGCGCCAGCAGCTTGGGTAGGCTAAGCTCTGGAAACACCATATATTTT
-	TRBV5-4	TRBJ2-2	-	CASSPDQFGTGELFF	TGTGCCAGCAGCCCTGATCAATTTGGGACCGGGGAGCTGTTTTTT
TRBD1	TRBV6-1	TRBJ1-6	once	CAGMTGGGSPLHF	TGTGCCGGAATGACAGGGGGCGGTTCACCCCTCCACTTT
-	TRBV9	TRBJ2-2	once	CASKRTVGDTGELFF	TGTGCCAGCAAACGGACCGTCGGGGACACCGGGGAGCTGTTTTTT
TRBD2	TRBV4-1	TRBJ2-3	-	CASSQGTGGHTDTQYF	TGCGCCAGCAGCCAAGGAACGGGAGGACACACAGATACGCAGTATTTT